Each of the 18 T cell receptor beta chains below was sequenced from the same sample in a study of circulating and synovial CD4+ cells in juvenile arthritis. Sequencing used immunoSEQ multiplex PCR; TCRdb keeps in-frame clones, though not all of them. The sample consists of roughly 32,000 clones, nearly 95% of them appearing once. The sample consisted of CD4+ T cells from blood. Receptors were obtained from a human donor with juvenile idiopathic arthritis.

This clone turned up a few times. The CDR3 sequence: CASSPGTGGMVTQYF. In nucleotides, the CDR3 is TGTGCCAGTAGTCCGGGGACAGGGGGTATGGTGACCCAGTACTTC. This chain uses TRBV19 with TRBJ2-5; 11 bases align to TRBD1. The CDR3 loop spans 15 amino acids. Trimming took 5 bases from V and 7 from J; bases not matched to a gene: 9. Germline CDR1 LNHDA, CDR2 SQIVND (reference sequence).

This rearrangement joins TRBV11-2 to TRBJ2-1, with 7 bases lining up with TRBD1. The CDR3 has 11 amino acids. With V trimmed by 9 bases and J by 10 bases, 6 bases remained unmatched. Germline V gene sequence: CDR1 SGHAT, CDR2 FQNNGV. The CDR3 DNA is TGTGCCAGTAGACAGGGTTGGGAGCAGTTCTTC. Protein: CASRQGWEQFF.

The V call is TRBV9, the J call TRBJ2-7; 9 bases match TRBD1. This CDR3 is 14 amino acids long. Germline CDR1 SGDLS, CDR2 YYNGEE. Germline trimming cut 0 bases from V and 7 bases from J; bases unmatched to any gene: 5. CDR3 bases: TGTGCCAGCAGCGTAGACAGGGGGCCGGGGGAGCAGTACTTC. Translation: CASSVDRGPGEQYF.

The chain is built from TRBV5-4 and TRBJ2-3; 9 positions agree with TRBD1. This CDR3 region has 15 residues. The germline V gene has CDR1 SGHNT and CDR2 YYREEE (reference sequence). The V and J ends lost 1 base and 4 bases, in that order; junction bases with no gene match: 4. Here the CDR3 reads CASSLRQGGPDTQYF. The CDR3 DNA follows: TGTGCCAGCAGCTTGAGACAGGGGGGACCAGATACGCAGTATTTT.

This clone is a singleton in its sample. The CDR3 protein is CASGWGLAGGTDTQYF. The CDR3 region has the DNA TGTGCTAGTGGTTGGGGACTAGCGGGAGGCACAGATACGCAGTATTTT. The chain joins TRBV12-5 to TRBJ2-3, with TRBD2 matching over 14 bases. This CDR3 contains 16 residues. V was clipped by 4 bases and J by 1 base; unmatched bases: 1. Germline V CDR1 and CDR2: LGHNT, FRNRAP.

The rearrangement links TRBV6-1 to TRBJ1-1, with a possible D match to TRBD1 (5 bases). This CDR3 region has 14 residues. V gave up 2 bases and J gave up 6 bases, with 13 bases separating them. CDR1 and CDR2 (germline): MNHNS, SASEGT. As DNA, the CDR3 is TGTGCCAGCAGTGAACCTGGGGCCCTCTCTGAAGCTTTCTTT. This gives the protein CASSEPGALSEAFF.

The V call is TRBV27, the J call TRBJ2-3; maybe TRBD2 (6 bases). The CDR3 has 14 amino acids. Germline assignment: CDR1 MNHEY and CDR2 SMNVEV (reference sequence). Trimming removed 4 bases at V and 4 bases at J, with 12 bases between. The CDR3 nucleotides read TGTGCCAGCAGTTGGACGGGAGTCCCAGATACGCAGTATTTT. Translating gives CASSWTGVPDTQYF.

The chain is built from TRBV19 and TRBJ1-5; possible D gene TRBD1, 6 bases. V was trimmed by 4 bases and J by 9 bases, leaving 16 bases between them. Per the germline V gene, CDR1 is LNHDA and CDR2 is SQIVND (reference sequence). CDR3 size: 14 residues. The CDR3 DNA reads TGTGCCAGTAGTACAAATTTAGGGGGTTCGCCCCAGCATTTT. It encodes CASSTNLGGSPQHF.

The rearrangement uses TRBV9 and TRBJ2-1; 12 positions match TRBD2. The V gene's germline CDR1 is SGDLS and CDR2 YYNGEE. V dropped 2 bases and J dropped 9; count of bases not matched to a gene: 6. The CDR3 has 15 amino acids. CDR3 amino acids: CASSVGGLAGSEQFF. The CDR3 DNA reads as TGTGCCAGCAGCGTCGGAGGACTAGCGGGAAGTGAGCAGTTCTTC.

This chain uses TRBV5-4 with TRBJ2-1; 8 nucleotides match TRBD1. This CDR3 region has 15 residues. With 0 bases clipped from V and 3 bases from J, the junction kept 2 bases outside the gene matches. The germline CDR1 and CDR2 sequences are SGHNT and YYREEE (reference sequence). This CDR3 is CASSLETGVYNEQFF. CDR3 DNA: TGTGCCAGCAGCTTGGAGACAGGGGTCTACAATGAGCAGTTCTTC.

CDR3 sequence: CASTLGTGTDTQYF. The DNA of the CDR3 is TGTGCCAGCACCTTGGGAACGGGAACAGATACGCAGTATTTT. The chain employs TRBV7-6 and TRBJ2-3, with a possible D match to TRBD2 (5 bases). V was trimmed by 7 bases and J by 3 bases, leaving 14 bases between them. Germline CDR1 is SGHVS and CDR2 is FNYEAQ. This CDR3 contains 14 residues. Using reference TRBV7-6 and TRBJ2-3 for the parts outside the CDR3, the full variable domain is GAGVSQSPRYKVTKRGQDVALRCDPISGHVSLYWYRQALGQGPEFLTYFNYEAQQDKSGLPNDRFSAERPEGSISTLTIQRTEQRDSAMYRCASTLGTGTDTQYFGPGTRLTVL.

Remarks on this clone: Different DNA sequences within this sample yield the same CDR3. The J gene is TRBJ1-5, the V gene TRBV5-1, with TRBD1 matching 7 bases. Germline V gene lookup returns CDR1 SGHRS and CDR2 YFSETQ. The trim removed 3 bases at V and 4 bases at J, leaving 4 bases unmatched. The CDR3 covers 14 residues. This chain's CDR3 is CASSSGQPNQPQHF. In DNA form, the CDR3 reads TGCGCCAGCAGCTCGGGACAGCCTAATCAGCCCCAGCATTTT.

The chain carries TRBV10-3 and TRBJ1-5; 7 nucleotides match TRBD1. The V gene end was trimmed by 3 bases and the J gene end by 5 bases; junction bases not matched to a gene: 7. The CDR3 contains 15 residues. CDR1 is ENHRY and CDR2 is SYGVKD in the germline V gene. CDR3 amino acids: CAISEQGNRDQPQHF. The CDR3 DNA follows: TGTGCCATCAGTGAACAGGGGAATCGGGATCAGCCCCAGCATTTT.

The J gene is TRBJ1-6, the V gene TRBV10-3; D remains ambiguous. CDR3 size: 15 residues. Germline lookup yields CDR1 ENHRY and CDR2 SYGVKD. Trimming pared 0 bases from V and 6 bases from J, leaving 9 bases between. The CDR3 loop is CAISESVLANSPLHF. Here the CDR3 DNA reads TGTGCCATCAGTGAGTCAGTATTGGCTAATTCACCCCTCCACTTT.

This chain uses TRBV11-1 with TRBJ2-1; TRBD2 matches 7 bases. This CDR3 has 15 residues. V trimming: 6 bases; J trimming: 4 bases; junction bases outside the gene matches: 9. The germline gives CDR1 SGHAT, CDR2 FQDESV (reference sequence). The CDR3 nucleotides are TGTGCCAGCAGTAGAGACCTAGCGGATTACAATGAGCAGTTCTTC. Translating it yields CASSRDLADYNEQFF.

The chain employs TRBV5-1 and TRBJ1-1; D is undetermined. The CDR3 totals 15 residues. V was cut by 0 bases and J by 1 base, with 10 bases left in between. Germline CDR1 SGHRS, CDR2 YFSETQ. CDR3 loop: CASSLVSDWNTEAFF. The CDR3, as DNA: TGCGCCAGCAGCTTGGTATCTGACTGGAACACTGAAGCTTTCTTT.

This chain connects TRBV6-5 to TRBJ2-3, with TRBD2 matching over 9 bases. V shed 4 bases and J 6 bases; nucleotides not matched to a gene: 11. The CDR3 length is 16 residues. The germline CDR1 and CDR2 sequences are MNHEY and SVGAGI. For the CDR3, the DNA is TGTGCCAGCAGTTGGTTGGCGGGGGGGCCGGGGGATACGCAGTATTTT. As protein: CASSWLAGGPGDTQYF.

The chain has TRBV30 and TRBJ2-7, with D perhaps TRBD2 (6 bases). From germline, CDR1 is GTSNPN and CDR2 SVGIG (reference sequence). Deletions cut 0 bases from V and 0 bases from J, with 12 bases between. This CDR3 has 15 amino acids. CDR3 bases: TGTGCCTGGAGTGTACGGCGGGGCCACTCCTACGAGCAGTACTTC. Protein sequence: CAWSVRRGHSYEQYF.